The entry below describes one T cell receptor (beta chain). These data come from a study of blood T cell repertoires in COVID-19. Overall study: Sources were T cells, B-cell-depleted T cells, or PBMCs; the material itself was cDNA or gDNA.

A Seattle source enrolled patients during active infection and followed them longitudinally. Data came from immunoSEQ multiplex PCR; TCRdb stores just in-frame clones and leaves some out. This table holds about 210,000 clones, approximately 85% found once. The CDR3 spans 13 residues. Germline CDR1 MNHEY, CDR2 SVGAGI. V lost 0 bases and J 2 bases, leaving 4 bases between the germline ends. Sample: peripheral blood. This clonotype originated in a woman in her 70s with COVID-19, enrolled during active disease. The J gene is TRBJ1-1, the V gene TRBV6-5; D unclear. DNA of the CDR3: TGTGCCAGCAGTTACTCTACAAACACTGAAGCTTTCTTT. Translating gives CASSYSTNTEAFF.